Listed here is a single T cell receptor beta chain. The data are from a study of PD-L1 blockade in urothelial cancer. In the study overall: The authors examined blood 3 weeks (second dose) and 6 weeks after treatment start. A median roughly 130,000 T cells were found in blood samples.

The CDR3 totals 12 residues. Germline V gene lookup returns CDR1 SGHDT and CDR2 YYEEEE. V gave up 4 bases and J gave up 8 bases, with 11 bases separating them. The authors spiked synthetic TCR analog templates into each PCR. Generated by immunoSEQ multiplex PCR, the TCRdb table keeps only in-frame clones and is missing some. The sample yields about 81,000 clones, roughly nine tenths seen once. The diagnosis in patients was locally advanced or metastatic urothelial carcinoma. This chain connects TRBV5-6 to TRBJ2-3; D uncertain. This clonotype originated in a man aged 55 to 70 with urothelial cancer. The specimen was PBMCs, collected around atezolizumab (anti-PD-L1) treatment. The CDR3 here is CASSAEQVTQYF. CDR3 coding DNA: TGTGCCAGCAGCGCAGAGCAGGTTACGCAGTATTTT. The full variable domain, in which reference TRBV5-6 and TRBJ2-3 provide the parts outside the CDR3, is DAGVTQSPTHLIKTRGQQVTLRCSPKSGHDTVSWYQQALGQGPQFIFQYYEEEERQRGNFPDRFSGHQFPNYSSELNVNALLLGDSALYLCASSAEQVTQYFGPGTRLTVL.